The present TCR beta chain was sequenced within a study of brain T cells in children with intractable seizures. Sequencing was performed with immunoSEQ multiplex PCR; in TCRdb, only in-frame clones are kept and a portion is missing. The data contain roughly 80,000 clones, more than 85% of them singletons. The CDR3 consists of 16 residues. Trimming cost V 0 bases and J 0 bases, with 12 bases left between them. The germline CDR1 and CDR2 sequences are LNHNV and YYDKDF (reference sequence). Sequencing was limited to surgery cases with top T cell transcript signatures in brain tissue. The sample here was peripheral blood, taken at surgery. The chain recombines TRBV15 with TRBJ2-7; a weak D match, TRBD2 (5 bases). This TCR was sampled from a boy under two years old with tuberous sclerosis and intractable seizures. CDR3 nucleotide sequence: TGTGCCACCAGCAGAGATGCCGGGGATTTCTCCTACGAGCAGTACTTC. It specifies CATSRDAGDFSYEQYF.